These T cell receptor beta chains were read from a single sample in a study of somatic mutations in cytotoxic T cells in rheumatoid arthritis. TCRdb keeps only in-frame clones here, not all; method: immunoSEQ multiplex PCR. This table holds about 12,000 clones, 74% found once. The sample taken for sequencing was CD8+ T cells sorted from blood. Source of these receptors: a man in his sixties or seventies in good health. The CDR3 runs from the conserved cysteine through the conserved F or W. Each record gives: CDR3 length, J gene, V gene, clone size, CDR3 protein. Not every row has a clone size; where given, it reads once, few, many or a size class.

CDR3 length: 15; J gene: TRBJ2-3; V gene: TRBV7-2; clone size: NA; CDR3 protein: CASSLSGGGADTQYF
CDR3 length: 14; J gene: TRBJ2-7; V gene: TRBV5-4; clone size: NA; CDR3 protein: CASSHRGAAYEQYF
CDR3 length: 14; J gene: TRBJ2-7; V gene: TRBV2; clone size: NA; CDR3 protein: CASSDGGGGYEQYF
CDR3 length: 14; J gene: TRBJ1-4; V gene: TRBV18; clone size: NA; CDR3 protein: CASSPPSTGEKLFF
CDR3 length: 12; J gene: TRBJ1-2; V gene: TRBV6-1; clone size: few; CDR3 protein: CASSGPTDGYTF
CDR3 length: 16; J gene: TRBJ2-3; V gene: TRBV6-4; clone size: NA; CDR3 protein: CASSEAASGSQDTQYF
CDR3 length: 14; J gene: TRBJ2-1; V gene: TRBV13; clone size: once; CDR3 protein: CASSTPGAGNEQFF
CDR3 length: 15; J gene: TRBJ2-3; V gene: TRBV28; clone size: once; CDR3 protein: CASSLTGVVGDTQYF
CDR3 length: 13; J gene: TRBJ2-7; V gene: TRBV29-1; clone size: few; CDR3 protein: CSVVDSLSYEQYF
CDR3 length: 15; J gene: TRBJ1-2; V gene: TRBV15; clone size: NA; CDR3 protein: CATSLEGDGFYGYTF
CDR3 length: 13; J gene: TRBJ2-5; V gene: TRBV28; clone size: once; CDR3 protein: CATAEDPGETQYF
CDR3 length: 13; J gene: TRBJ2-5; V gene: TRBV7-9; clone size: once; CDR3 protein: CASSPGGMETQYF
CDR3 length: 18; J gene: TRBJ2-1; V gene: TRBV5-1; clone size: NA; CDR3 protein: CASSLVGAGGPAYNEQFF
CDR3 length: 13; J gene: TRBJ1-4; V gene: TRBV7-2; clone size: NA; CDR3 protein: CASSSPLLEKLFF
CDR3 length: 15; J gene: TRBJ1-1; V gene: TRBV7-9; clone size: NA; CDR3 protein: CASSLVGGVNTEAFF
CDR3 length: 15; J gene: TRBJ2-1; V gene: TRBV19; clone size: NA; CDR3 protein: CASSISGRDASEQFF
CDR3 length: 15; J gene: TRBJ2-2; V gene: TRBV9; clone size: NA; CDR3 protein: CASSVGREYTGELFF
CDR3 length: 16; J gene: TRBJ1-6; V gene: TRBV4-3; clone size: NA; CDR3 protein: CASSQDRGAYNSPLHF
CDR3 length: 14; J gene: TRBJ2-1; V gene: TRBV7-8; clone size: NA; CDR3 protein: CASSFDRGGNEQFF
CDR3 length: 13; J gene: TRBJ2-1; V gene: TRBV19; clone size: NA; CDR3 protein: CASSPGFYNEQFF
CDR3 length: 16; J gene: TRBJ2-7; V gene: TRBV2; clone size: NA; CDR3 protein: CASIAPTSGVSYEQYF
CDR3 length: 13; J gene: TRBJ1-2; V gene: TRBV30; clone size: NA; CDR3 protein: CAWSARTGADYTF
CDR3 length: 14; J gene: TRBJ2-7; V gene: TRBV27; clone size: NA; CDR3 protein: CASREDRGSYEQYF
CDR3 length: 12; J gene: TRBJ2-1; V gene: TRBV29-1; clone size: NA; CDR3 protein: CSPRAMVNEQFF
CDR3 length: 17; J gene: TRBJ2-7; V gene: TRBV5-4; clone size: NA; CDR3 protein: CASSLASGGPGRYEQYF
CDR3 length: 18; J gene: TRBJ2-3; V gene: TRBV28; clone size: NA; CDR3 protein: CASSLLGLAGGATDTQYF
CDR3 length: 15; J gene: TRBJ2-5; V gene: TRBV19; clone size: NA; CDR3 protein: CASSMGQGSGETQYF
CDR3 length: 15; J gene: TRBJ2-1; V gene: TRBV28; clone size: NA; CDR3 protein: CASSSRGRSYNEQFF
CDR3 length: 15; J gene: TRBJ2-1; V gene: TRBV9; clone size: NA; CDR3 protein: CASSVGQGAMWEQFF
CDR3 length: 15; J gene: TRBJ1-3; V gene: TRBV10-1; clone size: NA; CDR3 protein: CASSDGTVSGNTIYF
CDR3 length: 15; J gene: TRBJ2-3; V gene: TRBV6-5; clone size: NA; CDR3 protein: CASSQRDSSTDTQYF